This T cell receptor beta chain was identified in a study of cytomegalovirus exposure and HLA in healthy donors. The CDR3 has 15 residues. J was trimmed by 3 bases and V by 6 bases; bases with no gene match: 7. The germline gives CDR1 LGHNT, CDR2 FRNRAP. A multiplex PCR was run with 60 Vbeta primers and 13 Jbeta primers. TCRdb keeps only in-frame clones here, not all; method: immunoSEQ multiplex PCR. The profile shows 130,000 to 150,000 clones, 65% to 85% of them singletons. This clonotype was sampled from a woman between 40 and 50 years old in good health and CMV-seropositive. The sequenced sample was PBMCs. The V and J genes are TRBV12-5 and TRBJ1-1, with 10 bases matching TRBD1. CDR3 loop: CASGPDRGFYTEAFF. The CDR3 DNA sequence: TGTGCTAGTGGCCCGGACAGGGGGTTTTACACTGAAGCTTTCTTT.